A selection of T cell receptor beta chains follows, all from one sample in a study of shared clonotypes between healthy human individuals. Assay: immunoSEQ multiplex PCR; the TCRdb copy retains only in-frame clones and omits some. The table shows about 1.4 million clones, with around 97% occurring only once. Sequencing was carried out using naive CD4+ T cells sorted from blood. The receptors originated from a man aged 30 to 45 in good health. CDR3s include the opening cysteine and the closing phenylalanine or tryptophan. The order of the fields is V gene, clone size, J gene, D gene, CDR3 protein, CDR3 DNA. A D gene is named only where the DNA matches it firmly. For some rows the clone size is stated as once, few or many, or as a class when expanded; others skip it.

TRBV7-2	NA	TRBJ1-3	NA	CASSLSGASGNTIYF	TGTGCCAGCAGCCTTTCGGGTGCCTCTGGAAACACCATATATTTT
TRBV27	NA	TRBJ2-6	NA	CASRVFGANVLTF	TGTGCCAGCAGGGTGTTTGGGGCCAACGTCCTGACTTTC
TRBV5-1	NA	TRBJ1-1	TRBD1	CASSLQGAGTEAFF	TGCGCCAGCAGCTTACAGGGGGCGGGTACTGAAGCTTTCTTT
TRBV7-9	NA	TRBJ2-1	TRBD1	CASSARQGQHEQFF	TGTGCCAGCAGCGCGAGACAGGGCCAACATGAGCAGTTCTTC
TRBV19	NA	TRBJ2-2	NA	CASSMGWDTGELFF	TGTGCCAGTAGTATGGGATGGGACACCGGGGAGCTGTTTTTT
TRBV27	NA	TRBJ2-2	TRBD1	CASSPDRVGPGELFF	TGTGCCAGCAGTCCGGACAGGGTGGGGCCCGGGGAGCTGTTTTTT
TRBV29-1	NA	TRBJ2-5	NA	CIRTASPGQTQYF	TGCATCCGGACCGCCAGCCCGGGACAGACCCAGTACTTC
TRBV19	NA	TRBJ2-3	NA	CASSIVFRSTDTQYF	TGTGCCAGTAGTATAGTATTTCGGAGCACAGATACGCAGTATTTT
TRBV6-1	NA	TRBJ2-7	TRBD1	CASSTIAAGGREQYF	TGTGCCAGCAGCACGATAGCCGCAGGGGGCAGGGAGCAGTACTTC
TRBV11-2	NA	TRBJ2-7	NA	CASSLVRLEQYF	TGTGCCAGCAGCTTAGTTCGACTCGAGCAGTACTTC
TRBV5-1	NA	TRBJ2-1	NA	CASSLVSLGNEQFF	TGCGCCAGCAGCTTGGTCTCACTAGGGAATGAGCAGTTCTTC
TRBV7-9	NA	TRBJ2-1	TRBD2	CASSNPGLATGEQFF	TGTGCCAGCAGCAATCCGGGACTAGCAACGGGTGAGCAGTTCTTC
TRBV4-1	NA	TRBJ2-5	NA	CASSPIGAQETQYF	TGCGCCAGCAGCCCGATCGGGGCCCAAGAGACCCAGTACTTC
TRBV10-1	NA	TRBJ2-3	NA	CASTQEDTQYF	TGCGCCAGCACACAAGAAGATACGCAGTATTTT
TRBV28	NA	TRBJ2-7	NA	CASSHGKSGNYEQYF	TGTGCCAGCAGTCACGGAAAGTCGGGAAACTACGAGCAGTACTTC
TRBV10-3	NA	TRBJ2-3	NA	CAITDPHGSTDTQYF	TGTGCCATCACCGATCCTCACGGGAGCACAGATACGCAGTATTTT
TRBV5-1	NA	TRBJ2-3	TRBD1	CASSLGDRGRDTQYF	TGCGCCAGCAGCTTGGGAGACAGGGGGCGGGATACGCAGTATTTT
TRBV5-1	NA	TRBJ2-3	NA	CASRPEQESTDTQYF	TGCGCCAGCAGACCGGAACAGGAGAGCACAGATACGCAGTATTTT
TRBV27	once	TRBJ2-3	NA	CASAPGRFEFTDTQYF	TGTGCCAGCGCCCCGGGGAGGTTTGAGTTCACAGATACGCAGTATTTT
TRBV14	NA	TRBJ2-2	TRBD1	CASSQDNRQGVTRGTGELFF	TGTGCCAGCAGCCAAGATAACCGACAGGGAGTTACTCGGGGCACCGGGGAGCTGTTTTTT
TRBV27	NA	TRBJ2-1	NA	CASSLGFSGRNNEQFF	TGTGCCAGCAGTTTAGGTTTTAGCGGACGGAACAATGAGCAGTTCTTC
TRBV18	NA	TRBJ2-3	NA	CASSPLPLTDTQYF	TGTGCCAGCTCACCACTACCCCTCACAGATACGCAGTATTTT
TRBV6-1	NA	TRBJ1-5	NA	CASSGSGERGSDQPQHF	TGTGCCAGCAGTGGATCGGGGGAGCGAGGGAGCGACCAGCCCCAGCATTTT
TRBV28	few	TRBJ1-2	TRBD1	CASSLTGAYYGYTF	TGTGCCAGCAGTCTGACAGGGGCCTACTATGGCTACACCTTC
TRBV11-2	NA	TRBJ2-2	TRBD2	CASSLLAGVTGELFF	TGTGCCAGCAGCTTACTCGCGGGAGTCACCGGGGAGCTGTTTTTT
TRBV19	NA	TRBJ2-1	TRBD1	CASSARGLRAEQFF	TGTGCCAGTAGTGCCAGGGGGCTCAGGGCTGAGCAGTTCTTC
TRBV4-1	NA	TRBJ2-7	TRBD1	CASSQGQGPTYEQYF	TGCGCCAGCAGCCAAGGACAGGGCCCGACCTACGAGCAGTACTTC
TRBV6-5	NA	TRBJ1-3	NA	CASSYATGNTIYF	TGTGCCAGCAGTTACGCCACTGGAAACACCATATATTTT